Listed here are 16 T cell receptor beta chains from one sample, sequenced in a study of T cell responses to AZD1222 COVID-19 vaccine. Measured with immunoSEQ multiplex PCR; TCRdb has only the in-frame clones, and not every one. The table lists 120,000 or so clones, around 84% of them singletons. The input for sequencing was peripheral blood, taken 28 days after the second AZD1222 dose. Receptors were obtained from an adult who received the AZD1222 COVID-19 vaccine.

This clone was seen a few times. The chain joins TRBV28 to TRBJ1-4; D remains unclear. This CDR3 spans 12 amino acids. Trimming left V 1 base short and J 10 bases short, with 7 bases between. Germline V CDR1 and CDR2: MDHEN, SYDVKM. In DNA, the CDR3 is TGTGCCAGCAGTTTATCGAACAGAAAACTGTTTTTT. It yields the protein CASSLSNRKLFF.

There are a few counts of this clone. The rearrangement uses TRBV16 and TRBJ2-7, with D possibly being TRBD2 (5 bases). The CDR3 totals 16 residues. CDR1 is KGHSY, CDR2 FQNENV, per germline. V lost 4 bases and J 4 bases, leaving 20 bases between the germline ends. The CDR3 loop is CASSPRPPDSPYEQYF. CDR3 coding DNA: TGTGCCAGCAGCCCCCGGCCCCCGGACTCCCCTTACGAGCAGTACTTC.

The chain carries TRBV6-2 or TRBV6-3 and TRBJ1-2, with a weak D call TRBD1 (6 bases). The germline V gene encodes CDR1 MNHEY and CDR2 SVGEGT. V lost 2 bases, J lost 7 bases, and 17 bases lay in between. The CDR3 runs 15 residues. In nucleotides, the CDR3 is TGTGCCAGCAGTTACACGGGGGGCGTGCTGGCTGGCTACACCTTC. Amino acid sequence: CASSYTGGVLAGYTF.

This clone was counted a few times. The CDR3 nucleotides are TGTGCCAGCAGCCCTAGAATGTACCAAGAGACCCAGTACTTC. Encoded protein: CASSPRMYQETQYF. V usage is TRBV2 and J usage is TRBJ2-5; D is undetermined. This CDR3 contains 14 residues. V lost 6 bases and J lost 0, with 11 bases in between. CDR1 and CDR2 (germline): SNHLY, FYNNEI.

J is TRBJ1-5 and V is TRBV10-3; no clear D. Germline CDR1 ENHRY, CDR2 SYGVKD. The V and J ends lost 6 bases and 5 bases respectively, with 11 bases between them. The CDR3 extends over 13 amino acids. The CDR3 sequence is CAISPGLYQPQHF. The CDR3 coding sequence is TGTGCCATCAGCCCGGGGTTATATCAGCCCCAGCATTTT.

The genes are TRBV6-5 and TRBJ1-1, with 9 bases fitting TRBD1. The V and J ends lost 6 bases and 4 bases, in that order; junction bases with no gene match: 6. This CDR3 comprises 14 residues. Germline CDR1 reads MNHEY; CDR2 reads SVGAGI. The CDR3 sequence: CASRQGAGGTEAFF. The CDR3 coding sequence is TGTGCCAGCAGACAGGGGGCGGGGGGCACTGAAGCTTTCTTT.

V is TRBV27 and J is TRBJ2-7; TRBD1 agrees at 7 bases. The CDR3 consists of 12 residues. J was trimmed by 3 bases and V by 8 bases; bases with no gene match: 4. CDR1 and CDR2 (germline): MNHEY, SMNVEV (reference sequence). CDR3 protein: CASAGQDYEQYF. In nucleotides, the CDR3 is TGTGCCAGCGCCGGACAGGACTACGAGCAGTACTTC.

CDR3 loop: CASSSDRANEQYF. Here the CDR3 DNA reads TGTGCCAGCAGCTCCGACAGGGCAAACGAGCAGTACTTC. The chain recombines TRBV7-8 with TRBJ2-7; 7 bases fit TRBD1. The CDR3 is 13 residues long. The J segment lost 5 bases and the V segment lost 4 bases, leaving 5 bases of the junction unmatched. The germline V gene encodes CDR1 SGHVS and CDR2 FQNEAQ.

The rearrangement uses TRBV28 and TRBJ2-3; TRBD2 is a possible D gene (6 bases). V gave up 3 bases and J gave up 4 bases, with 8 bases separating them. The CDR3 loop spans 13 amino acids. Looked up from germline, CDR1 is MDHEN and CDR2 is SYDVKM. The CDR3 reads CASSLEGPDTQYF. CDR3 DNA sequence: TGTGCCAGCAGTTTGGAGGGGCCAGATACGCAGTATTTT.

This clone was detected only a few times. The chain has TRBV15 and TRBJ1-6; a weak D match, TRBD1 (5 bases). The CDR3 has 15 amino acids. CDR1 and CDR2 from the germline V gene are LNHNV and YYDKDF (reference sequence). V was clipped by 5 bases and J by 8 bases, with 16 bases between them. CDR3 amino acids: CATSFRTEGHSPLHF. The CDR3, as DNA: TGTGCCACCAGCTTCCGGACCGAGGGGCATTCACCCCTCCACTTT. The variable domain in full, with the rest retrieved from reference TRBV15 and TRBJ1-6, is DAMVIQNPRYQVTQFGKPVTLSCSQTLNHNVMYWYQQKSSQAPKLLFHYYDKDFNNEADTPDNFQSRRPNTSFCFLDIRSPGLGDTAMYLCATSFRTEGHSPLHFGNGTRLTVT.

The chain has TRBV4-3 and TRBJ2-1; 9 nucleotides line up with TRBD2. The CDR3 loop spans 15 amino acids. CDR1 and CDR2 from the germline V gene are LGHNA and YSLEER. V shed 4 bases and J 7 bases; nucleotides not matched to a gene: 8. The CDR3 sequence: CASSPGTSKLNEQFF. CDR3 coding DNA: TGCGCCAGCAGCCCGGGGACTAGCAAGTTGAATGAGCAGTTCTTC.

The V and J genes are TRBV12-3 or TRBV12-4 and TRBJ1-5; 7 bases map to TRBD1. The CDR3 runs to 13 residues. J gave up 6 bases and V 7 bases, and 6 bases lay outside the gene matches. The CDR3 sequence: CASTRQGSQPQHF. The CDR3 DNA sequence: TGTGCCAGCACCCGACAGGGCAGTCAGCCCCAGCATTTT.

This chain uses TRBV14 with TRBJ1-6; D is ambiguous. The CDR3 contains 15 residues. Germline values: CDR1 SGHDN, CDR2 FVKESK. With 2 bases removed from V and 0 bases from J, the gap between germline ends came to 5 bases. The CDR3: CASSQLSSYNSPLHF. CDR3 nucleotide sequence: TGTGCCAGCAGCCAACTGAGCTCCTATAATTCACCCCTCCACTTT. The full variable domain, completed using reference TRBV14 and TRBJ1-6, is EAGVTQFPSHSVIEKGQTVTLRCDPISGHDNLYWYRRVMGKEIKFLLHFVKESKQDESGMPNNRFLAERTGGTYSTLKVQPAELEDSGVYFCASSQLSSYNSPLHFGNGTRLTVT.

The gene calls are TRBV7-2 and TRBJ2-7; no clear D. This CDR3 comprises 17 residues. The ends were cut back, 1 base at V and 1 base at J, with 17 bases in the middle. CDR1 and CDR2 from the germline V gene are SGHTA and FQGNSA. CDR3 protein: CASSLGSMQHYSYEQYF. The CDR3 DNA sequence: TGTGCCAGCAGCTTAGGGTCAATGCAACACTATTCCTACGAGCAGTACTTC.

This chain links TRBV2 with TRBJ1-6; weak D call: TRBD1 (6 bases). The CDR3 runs to 13 residues. V was trimmed by 5 bases and J by 7 bases, leaving 9 bases between them. Germline CDR1 is SNHLY and CDR2 is FYNNEI. CDR3 nucleotides: TGTGCCAGCAGTAGAGGGGGGAATTCACCCCTCCACTTT. This translates into CASSRGGNSPLHF.

The rearrangement links TRBV11-2 to TRBJ1-5, with D unresolved. The CDR3 loop spans 14 amino acids. Germline CDR1 reads SGHAT; CDR2 reads FQNNGV. Trimming stripped 2 bases from V and 0 bases from J, with 5 bases between. CDR3 residues: CASSLSISNQPQHF. The CDR3 DNA is TGTGCCAGCAGCTTATCAATTAGCAATCAGCCCCAGCATTTT.